One and the same sample provided the 23 T cell receptor beta chains below, sequenced in a study of early T cells in non-severe SARS-CoV-2 infection. MiXCR was run by TCRdb on the 5' RACE reads, yielding one entry per CDR3 protein. The sample lists tens of thousands of distinct CDR3 sequences, roughly an eighth seen once, with just over 6.5% in the top ten. The sample consisted of whole blood. These receptors were collected from an adult who was a healthcare worker with PCR-confirmed SARS-CoV-2 infection or an uninfected control (not recorded which).

The chain combines TRBV6-2 or TRBV6-3 with TRBJ2-3; 13 nucleotides match TRBD2. Per germline, CDR1 MNHEY and CDR2 SVGEGT. Trimming at V came to 6 bases and at J to 3 bases, leaving 15 bases not matched to a gene. The CDR3 contains 19 residues. The CDR3 reads CASRRGLAGDLSLTDTQYF. As DNA, the CDR3 is TGTGCCAGCAGACGAGGACTAGCGGGAGATCTTTCCCTAACAGATACGCAGTATTTT.

CDR3 bases: TGTGCCAGCAGCCAAGATCGGGCAGGGTGGGAAGAGACCCAGTACTTC. This translates into CASSQDRAGWEETQYF. The chain recombines TRBV3-1 with TRBJ2-5, with D maybe TRBD1 (5 bases). Germline CDR1 LGHDT, CDR2 YNNKEL (reference sequence). The CDR3 runs to 16 residues. The V gene lost 0 bases and the J gene lost 3 bases, with 14 bases spanning the gap.

There are a few counts of this clonotype. The rearrangement uses TRBV5-4 and TRBJ2-7; the D is unclear. CDR3 length: 13 residues. Germline V gene sequence: CDR1 SGHNT, CDR2 YYREEE (reference sequence). V shed 5 bases and J shed 1 base, with 10 bases lying between them. In DNA form, the CDR3 reads TGTGCCAGCAGATCCGGGTCGTCCTACGAGCAGTACTTC. Translated, it gives CASRSGSSYEQYF.

There are a few counts of this clonotype. The rearrangement links TRBV5-1 to TRBJ2-1; D possibly corresponds to TRBD2 (6 bases). V lost 0 bases and J lost 4, with 14 bases in between. Looked up from germline, CDR1 is SGHRS and CDR2 is YFSETQ. The CDR3 spans 16 residues. CDR3 in amino acids: CASSLVGSGGYNEQFF. Here the CDR3 DNA reads TGCGCCAGCAGCTTGGTTGGTAGCGGAGGGTACAATGAGCAGTTCTTC.

As concerns this clonotype: One end of the junction varies from germline; a read error may be responsible. This chain joins TRBV7-6 and TRBJ2-2; 7 nucleotides agree with TRBD1. Germline V gives CDR1 SGHVS, CDR2 FNYEAQ. The CDR3 extends over 14 amino acids. CDR3 sequence reads: CDSLRGSSPGELFF. CDR3 in DNA: TGTGACAGCCTCAGGGGGAGCTCACCCGGGGAGCTGTTTTTT.

A few counts support this clonotype. The chain has TRBV12-3 or TRBV12-4 and TRBJ2-7; D possibly corresponds to TRBD1 (5 bases). The germline V and J ends were trimmed by 3 bases and 1 base, with 10 bases remaining between them. CDR3 length equals 14 residues. The DNA for the CDR3 is TGTGCCAGCAGTTTTCGAGACAGATCCTACGAGCAGTACTTC. This translates into CASSFRDRSYEQYF.

The genes are TRBV6-1 and TRBJ1-2, with a possible D match to TRBD1 (6 bases). This CDR3 is built from 15 residues. The germline V and J ends were trimmed by 4 bases and 6 bases, with 18 bases remaining between them. The germline CDR1 and CDR2 sequences are MNHNS and SASEGT. The CDR3 protein is CASSGYRAFRDGYTF. CDR3 bases: TGTGCCAGCAGTGGTTACAGGGCGTTTAGGGATGGCTACACCTTC.

V is TRBV11-2 and J is TRBJ2-2; a weak D match, TRBD2 (6 bases). The germline gives CDR1 SGHAT, CDR2 FQNNGV. The CDR3 sequence is 16 residues long. V lost 5 bases, J lost 2 bases, and 15 bases lay in between. In nucleotides, the CDR3 is TGTGCCAGCAGCCTTATCGGGGGACCAAACACCGGGGAGCTGTTTTTT. Protein product: CASSLIGGPNTGELFF.

This clonotype was recorded a few times. V usage is TRBV5-4 and J usage is TRBJ2-1; 8 bases line up with TRBD2. V lost 2 bases and J lost 8; bases outside the gene matches: 12. Germline assignment: CDR1 SGHNT and CDR2 YYREEE (reference sequence). The CDR3 length is 16 residues. The CDR3 sequence is CASSFRASSGGDEQFF. CDR3 sequence (DNA): TGTGCCAGCAGCTTCAGAGCTAGTTCCGGGGGGGATGAGCAGTTCTTC. Using reference TRBV5-4 and TRBJ2-1 for the parts outside the CDR3, the full variable domain is ETGVTQSPTHLIKTRGQQVTLRCSSQSGHNTVSWYQQALGQGPQFIFQYYREEENGRGNFPPRFSGLQFPNYSSELNVNALELDDSALYLCASSFRASSGGDEQFFGPGTRLTVL.

This clonotype came up a few times. The genes are TRBV7-2 and TRBJ2-5; 11 nucleotides align to TRBD2. The length of the CDR3 is 16 residues. Germline CDR1 reads SGHTA; CDR2 reads FQGNSA. V was clipped by 5 bases and J by 2 bases; unmatched bases: 7. The DNA of the CDR3 is TGTGCCAGCAGCACCGGACTAGCGGGCAAGCAAGAGACCCAGTACTTC. The encoded protein is CASSTGLAGKQETQYF.

There are a few counts of this clonotype. The J gene is TRBJ1-2, the V gene TRBV20-1; D ambiguous. The V and J ends lost 1 base and 5 bases respectively, with 14 bases between them. This CDR3 is 14 amino acids long. Germline V gives CDR1 DFQATT, CDR2 SNEGSKA (reference sequence). CDR3 DNA sequence: TGCAGTGCTAGAGTTGGCCGATTGGATTATGGCTACACCTTC. Protein product: CSARVGRLDYGYTF.

The chain recombines TRBV6-2 or TRBV6-3 with TRBJ2-7, with D perhaps matching TRBD2 (6 bases). Trimming left V 4 bases short and J 0 bases short, with 19 bases between. Looked up from germline, CDR1 is MNHEY and CDR2 is SVGEGT. The CDR3 spans 17 residues. CDR3 protein: CASSFSFGRTTSYEQYF. As DNA, the CDR3 is TGTGCCAGCAGTTTTTCCTTTGGGAGGACTACCTCCTACGAGCAGTACTTC.

To note about this clonotype: A read error is possible here, since a much larger clone lies one base away. This rearrangement joins TRBV18 to TRBJ1-3, with D possibly being TRBD1 (5 bases). The CDR3 has 17 amino acids. From germline, CDR1 is KGHSH and CDR2 LQKENI. As DNA, the CDR3 is TGTGCCAGCTCACGAGAAGGGGTGCGTGTGTCTGGAAACAACATATATTTT. Amino acids: CASSREGVRVSGNNIYF.

This clonotype was detected ten times or more. The chain couples TRBV12-3 or TRBV12-4 to TRBJ2-1; either TRBD1 or TRBD2 may fit D (5 bases each). Between the trimmed V and J ends, which lost 3 bases and 10 bases, there was a span of 13 bases. CDR3 length equals 13 residues. The CDR3 here is CASSLGRPFEQFF. CDR3 DNA: TGTGCCAGCAGTTTGGGACGGCCTTTCGAGCAGTTCTTC.

This clonotype was detected ten times or more. At one end the junction does not follow the germline gene, possibly because of a read error. The rearrangement uses TRBV7-7 and TRBJ2-1, with 8 nucleotides matching TRBD2. The CDR3 spans 13 residues. Germline values: CDR1 SSHAT, CDR2 FNYEAQ (reference sequence). This CDR3 reads CASSNKPGGEQFF. CDR3 nucleotides: TGTGCTAGCAGCAACAAACCGGGGGGGGAGCAGTTCTTC.

This chain connects TRBV3-1 to TRBJ2-7; TRBD2 agrees at 10 bases. CDR3 length: 16 amino acids. CDR1 LGHDT and CDR2 YNNKEL come from the germline V gene (reference sequence). V was pared by 2 bases and J by 5 bases, with 9 bases of the junction left unmatched. DNA of the CDR3: TGTGCCAGCAGCCAACGGTATCTAGCGGGAGCTGACGAGCAGTACTTC. It translates to CASSQRYLAGADEQYF.

This chain links TRBV5-1 with TRBJ1-3, with D perhaps matching TRBD1 (6 bases). The CDR3 contains 15 residues. Germline values: CDR1 SGHRS, CDR2 YFSETQ. V was cut by 2 bases and J by 0 bases, with 9 bases left in between. The CDR3 sequence: CASSLQGYSGNTIYF. DNA of the CDR3: TGCGCCAGCAGCTTACAGGGTTACTCTGGAAACACCATATATTTT.

This clonotype was detected many times. This rearrangement joins TRBV7-9 to TRBJ2-3; TRBD2 matches 7 bases. Trimming cost V 1 base and J 3 bases; bases outside gene matches: 7. This CDR3 is 16 amino acids long. Per germline, CDR1 SEHNR and CDR2 FQNEAQ (reference sequence). CDR3 DNA: TGTGCCAGCAGCTTAGGAGTTTCGGGAGGTACAGATACGCAGTATTTT. Protein product: CASSLGVSGGTDTQYF.

The chain couples TRBV5-1 to TRBJ2-5; D remains unclear. The germline CDR1 and CDR2 sequences are SGHRS and YFSETQ. The CDR3 is 14 residues long. The V and J ends lost 4 bases and 5 bases respectively, with 15 bases between them. Here the CDR3 DNA reads TGCGCCAGCAGCATGACCACCGCCGGTGAGACCCAGTACTTC. It is translated as CASSMTTAGETQYF.

This clonotype is a singleton in its sample. The chain couples TRBV7-8 to TRBJ2-3; D is unresolved. Germline CDR1 is SGHVS and CDR2 is FQNEAQ. This CDR3 has 12 amino acids. Trimming took off 5 bases at V and 6 bases at J, with 9 bases between the two ends. CDR3 sequence reads: CASSRDRDTQYF. The CDR3 region has the DNA TGTGCCAGCAGCAGAGATAGGGATACGCAGTATTTT. Full variable domain (missing parts from reference TRBV7-8 and TRBJ2-3): GAGVSQSPRYKVAKRGQDVALRCDPISGHVSLFWYQQALGQGPEFLTYFQNEAQLDKSGLPSDRFFAERPEGSVSTLKIQRTQQEDSAVYLCASSRDRDTQYFGPGTRLTVL.

The chain links TRBV6-1 to TRBJ2-1; D call uncertain. Between the trimmed V and J ends, which lost 8 bases and 2 bases, there was a span of 13 bases. The CDR3 totals 14 residues. The germline gives CDR1 MNHNS, CDR2 SASEGT. CDR3 in amino acids: CASDQSGPYNEQFF. Here the CDR3 DNA reads TGTGCCAGCGATCAGTCAGGCCCCTACAATGAGCAGTTCTTC.

This clonotype came up a few times. The J gene is TRBJ2-7, the V gene TRBV10-3; D may be TRBD1 (5 bases). The CDR3 is made up of 12 amino acids. Germline assignment: CDR1 ENHRY and CDR2 SYGVKD. Trimming took off 3 bases at V and 2 bases at J, with 5 bases between the two ends. The CDR3 is CAISDRAYEQYF. Here the CDR3 DNA reads TGTGCCATCAGTGACAGGGCCTACGAGCAGTACTTC.

The chain has TRBV12-3 or TRBV12-4 and TRBJ1-2; TRBD1 aligns across 7 bases. Trimming cost V 5 bases and J 5 bases; bases outside gene matches: 8. The CDR3 consists of 14 residues. The CDR3: CASSVYRGRYGYTF. The DNA for the CDR3 is TGTGCCAGCAGTGTGTACAGGGGCAGATATGGCTACACCTTC.